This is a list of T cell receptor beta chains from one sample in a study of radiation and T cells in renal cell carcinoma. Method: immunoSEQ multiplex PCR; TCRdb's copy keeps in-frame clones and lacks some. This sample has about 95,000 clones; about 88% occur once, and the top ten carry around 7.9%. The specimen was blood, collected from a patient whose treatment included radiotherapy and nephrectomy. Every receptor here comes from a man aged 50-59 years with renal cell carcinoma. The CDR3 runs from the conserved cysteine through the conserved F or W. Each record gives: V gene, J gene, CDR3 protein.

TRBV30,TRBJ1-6,CAWSLSRGSNSPLHF
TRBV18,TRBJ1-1,CASSIGQGDGEAFF
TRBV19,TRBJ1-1,CASEPTPGTEAFF
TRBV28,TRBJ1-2,CASSLSFGINGYTF
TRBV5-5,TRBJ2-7,CASSFLYEQYF
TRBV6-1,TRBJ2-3,CASSLSGGAADTQYF
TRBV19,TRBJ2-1,CASSPSLFNEGQFF
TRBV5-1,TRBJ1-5,CASSLAEGNQPQHF
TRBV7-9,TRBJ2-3,CASSAGYTDTQYF
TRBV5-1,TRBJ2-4,CASSLGVGGGIQYF
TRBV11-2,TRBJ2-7,CASSSPGLARDSYEQYF
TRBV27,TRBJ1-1,CASSLSSGATNTEAFF
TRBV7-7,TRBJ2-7,CASSLEGDSGGTYEQYF
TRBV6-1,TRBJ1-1,CASSLDGRYTEAFF